This is a list of T cell receptor beta chains from one sample in a study of blood T cells in healthy people across ages. TCRdb ran MiXCR on the 5' RACE reads and lists one entry per CDR3 protein. In the table there are around 900,000 distinct CDR3 sequences, roughly 51% of which are singletons. Sequencing was performed on blood. All receptors come from a woman aged 60-75 years in good health. CDR3s leave out the opening cysteine and the closing phenylalanine or tryptophan. A D gene is named only where the DNA matches it firmly.

j_gene,v_gene,d_gene,CDR3aa
TRBJ2-7,TRBV20-1,.,SARTSRESGHSYEQY
TRBJ2-7,TRBV20-1,.,SASQFSRNEQY
TRBJ2-4,TRBV2,.,ASSESGTKNIQY
.,TRBV20-1,.,SAPIGAYNEQF
TRBJ2-7,TRBV3-1,TRBD2,ASSPRGAGGYEQY
TRBJ1-2,TRBV30,.,AWSAAWGNYGYT
TRBJ1-4,TRBV20-1,.,SARDIGQAEKLF
TRBJ2-6,TRBV7-9,.,ASSLQYSGANVLT
TRBJ2-1,TRBV11-2,TRBD2,ATTPGLANNEQF
TRBJ1-6,TRBV6-6,TRBD1,ASSYSGTDSPPH
TRBJ1-6,TRBV20-1,.,SASTGQGSSPLH
TRBJ2-3,TRBV6-6,TRBD2,ASSYSRGRAADTQY
TRBJ1-6,TRBV4-2,TRBD1,ASSQPSGTGNSPLH
TRBJ2-1,TRBV7-8,TRBD2,ASSDWGGRRDEQF
TRBJ1-2,TRBV7-2,.,AGSPQLTGLGAYGYT
TRBJ1-4,TRBV6-1,TRBD1,ASREGQGEKLF
TRBJ1-2,TRBV28,TRBD1,ASSNRGQYGYT
TRBJ2-5,TRBV5-1,.,ASSLTGTTLQETQY
TRBJ2-7,TRBV20-1,.,SGTDRAYEQY
TRBJ1-2,TRBV6-5,TRBD1,ASSYDSQGANYGYT
TRBJ2-7,TRBV28,.,ASNIQGGYEQY
TRBJ2-7,TRBV11-2,.,ASSPSIADYEQY
TRBJ2-7,TRBV6-6,.,ASSFPQEEQY
TRBJ1-1,TRBV28,.,ASLGRMNTEAF
TRBJ2-7,TRBV20-1,.,SGQPEETQY
TRBJ2-7,TRBV27,.,ASRTLRDTAYEQY
.,TRBV7-9,TRBD1,ASSSTSGTGRYEQY
TRBJ2-7,TRBV15,.,ATSPPPGHFLDEQY
.,TRBV4-1,.,ASSQEGVEKNDEQY